This TCR beta chain was recovered during a study of blood T cell repertoires in COVID-19. Across the whole study: Researchers got acute and convalescent COVID-19 samples from the United States, Italy and Spain. Nucleic acid was either cDNA or gDNA, and it came from T cells, B-cell-depleted T cells, or PBMCs.

Data came from immunoSEQ multiplex PCR; TCRdb stores just in-frame clones and leaves some out. The table lists 250,000 to 300,000 clones, roughly 80% of them singletons, with about 4.5% in the top ten. V lost 6 bases and J 8 bases, leaving 20 bases between the germline ends. Germline CDR1 is SNHLY and CDR2 is FYNNEI. There are 15 residues in the CDR3. This rearrangement joins TRBV2 to TRBJ2-1, with TRBD2 as a possible D gene (6 bases). The sequence was obtained from a man in his fifties or sixties who had recovered from COVID-19. The sequenced material came from peripheral blood. The CDR3 here is CASSRTKLSLDEQFF. CDR3 coding DNA: TGTGCCAGCAGCCGGACTAAGCTCTCACTCGATGAGCAGTTCTTC.